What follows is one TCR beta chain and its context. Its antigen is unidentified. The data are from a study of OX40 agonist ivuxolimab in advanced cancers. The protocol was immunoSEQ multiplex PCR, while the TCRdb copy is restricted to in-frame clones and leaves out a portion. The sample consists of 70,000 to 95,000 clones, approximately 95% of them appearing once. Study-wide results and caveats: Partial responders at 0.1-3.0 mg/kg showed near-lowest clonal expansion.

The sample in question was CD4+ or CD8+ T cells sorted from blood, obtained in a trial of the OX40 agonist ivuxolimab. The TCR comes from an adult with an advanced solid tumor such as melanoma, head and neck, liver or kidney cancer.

The CDR3 spells CASSQGTSNQPQHF. The CDR3 DNA reads as TGCGCCAGCAGCCAAGGTACTAGCAATCAGCCCCAGCATTTT. The rearrangement joins TRBV4-1 to TRBJ1-5; D remains ambiguous. CDR1 MGHRA and CDR2 YSYEKL come from the germline V gene. Trimming stripped 1 base from V and 0 bases from J, with 4 bases between. The CDR3 totals 14 residues.